This passage covers 17 T cell receptor beta chains from one sample sequenced in a study of beta chain features in type 1 diabetes. The study's findings and limits: Significant though moderate, a shortening of TCRB CDR3s appeared in all four CD4+ subsets of Type 1 diabetes patients.

The antigens for these receptors are not known. Expressed TCRB transcripts were sequenced because the entire RNA isolate underwent reverse transcription. Sequenced by immunoSEQ multiplex PCR; TCRdb stores in-frame clones only, minus some. Among approximately 170,000 clones, 6.5% to 8.5% were seen once, and the ten largest hold 0.5%. The sequenced material came from central memory CD4+ T cells from blood. These TCRs come from a young man with type 1 diabetes.

This clone was observed a handful of times. V is TRBV11-2 and J is TRBJ2-5, with 9 bases lining up with TRBD1. The germline CDR1 and CDR2 sequences are SGHAT and FQNNGV. V lost 5 bases, J lost 6 bases, and 10 bases stayed unmatched. The CDR3 length is 15 residues. DNA for the CDR3: TGTGCCAGCAGCAACATATACAGGGGGCGTAAGACCCAGTACTTC. Protein: CASSNIYRGRKTQYF.

This rearrangement joins TRBV30 to TRBJ1-2, with D hard to call. Germline V CDR1 and CDR2: GTSNPN, SVGIG (reference sequence). The ends were cut back, 3 bases at V and 4 bases at J, with 12 bases in the middle. The CDR3 length is 13 residues. The CDR3 spells CAWRSQSLYGYTF. As DNA, the CDR3 is TGTGCCTGGAGATCGCAGTCCCTCTATGGCTACACCTTC.

This clone was observed a few times. J is TRBJ2-1 and V is TRBV7-9; D not resolved. The CDR3 consists of 13 residues. V was shortened by 1 base and J by 5 bases, with 6 bases between the two germline ends. Germline lookup yields CDR1 SEHNR and CDR2 FQNEAQ (reference sequence). CDR3 sequence (DNA): TGTGCCAGCAGCTTAGGAGCCGACAATGAGCAGTTCTTC. As protein: CASSLGADNEQFF.

This clone was seen a handful of times. The chain links TRBV16 to TRBJ1-5, with no clear D. The CDR3 runs 13 residues. V was trimmed by 0 bases and J by 13 bases, leaving 13 bases between them. CDR1 is KGHSY, CDR2 FQNENV, per germline. CDR3 coding DNA: TGTGCCAGCAGCCAATCGGAGAAGCGGATTCAGCATTTT. Its protein product is CASSQSEKRIQHF.

For this clone: This same CDR3 is encoded by further DNA sequences in the sample. The chain carries TRBV12-5 and TRBJ2-1; 12 bases are a match to TRBD2. Germline V gene sequence: CDR1 LGHNT, CDR2 FRNRAP. This CDR3 is 16 amino acids long. V lost 1 base, J lost 7 bases, and 5 bases stayed unmatched. CDR3: CASGLGTSGIGNEQFF. CDR3 DNA: TGTGCTAGTGGTTTGGGGACTAGCGGGATTGGGAATGAGCAGTTCTTC.

This clone was detected a few times. The chain is built from TRBV14 and TRBJ1-1; 7 nucleotides agree with TRBD1. V shed 9 bases and J 0 bases; nucleotides not matched to a gene: 4. The germline gives CDR1 SGHDN, CDR2 FVKESK. The length of the CDR3 is 13 residues. CDR3 sequence: CASGRGVNTEAFF. The CDR3 nucleotides read TGTGCCAGTGGCAGGGGGGTGAACACTGAAGCTTTCTTT.

This clone turned up a few times. The rearrangement links TRBV19 to TRBJ2-5; D remains unclear. The germline gives CDR1 LNHDA, CDR2 SQIVND (reference sequence). V was trimmed by 6 bases and J by 5 bases, leaving 19 bases between them. This CDR3 contains 15 residues. CDR3 nucleotide sequence: TGTGCCAGTAGACGAGGCGCCAACCCCTCCGAGACCCAGTACTTC. This translates into CASRRGANPSETQYF.

The CDR3 loop reads CASSPMGQDIGGYTF. The CDR3 region has the DNA TGTGCCAGCTCACCTATGGGACAGGATATTGGTGGCTACACCTTC. The chain is built from TRBV18 and TRBJ1-2; 8 nucleotides line up with TRBD1. From germline, CDR1 is KGHSH and CDR2 LQKENI. V was clipped by 3 bases and J by 7 bases; unmatched bases: 10. This CDR3 spans 15 amino acids.

This clone was observed a handful of times. The chain couples TRBV7-9 to TRBJ1-2, with D possibly being TRBD1 (6 bases). CDR1 SEHNR and CDR2 FQNEAQ come from the germline V gene (reference sequence). The CDR3 has 17 residues. Trimming took 3 bases from V and 6 from J, leaving 23 bases between them. In DNA, the CDR3 is TGTGCCAGCAGCTTGTCTACTGGCGGGGGCCGCCGGGATGGCTACACCTTC. Translated, it gives CASSLSTGGGRRDGYTF.

This chain joins TRBV2 and TRBJ1-4; D is perhaps TRBD1 (6 bases). The germline gives CDR1 SNHLY, CDR2 FYNNEI. This CDR3 is 14 amino acids long. Trimming pared 5 bases from V and 5 bases from J, leaving 12 bases between. The CDR3 spells CASSSDRSNEKLFF. CDR3 DNA: TGTGCCAGCAGTTCGGACAGAAGCAATGAAAAACTGTTTTTT.

This clone came up a few times. The chain has TRBV7-2 and TRBJ2-7; 8 positions agree with TRBD1. V shed 1 base and J 3 bases; nucleotides not matched to a gene: 2. Germline lookup yields CDR1 SGHTA and CDR2 FQGNSA. This CDR3 contains 14 residues. The CDR3 DNA reads as TGTGCCAGCAGCTTAGGACAGGGGTACTACGAGCAGTACTTC. The encoded protein is CASSLGQGYYEQYF.

The V gene is TRBV10-3, the J gene TRBJ2-7; 11 bases fit TRBD1. The CDR3 runs to 15 residues. Unmatched junction bases numbered 8, after V lost 3 bases and J lost 7 bases. The germline V gene encodes CDR1 ENHRY and CDR2 SYGVKD. Written as DNA, the CDR3 is TGTGCCATCAGTGAATCTGGACAGGGGGCAGGTGAGCAGTACTTC. This encodes CAISESGQGAGEQYF.

This clone was detected ten times or more. The CDR3 DNA sequence: TGCAGCGTTCTCAGGGGGCAGCGCGAGCAGTACTTC. This encodes CSVLRGQREQYF. The chain carries TRBV29-1 and TRBJ2-7, with TRBD1 identical over 8 bases. Germline V gene data show CDR1 as SQVTM and CDR2 as ANQGSEA. There are 12 residues in the CDR3. Unmatched junction bases numbered 6, after V lost 5 bases and J lost 6 bases.

The chain employs TRBV5-4 and TRBJ2-4, with 11 nucleotides matching TRBD2. The CDR3 runs to 15 residues. J lost 8 bases, V lost 3 bases, and 7 bases had no gene match. CDR1 and CDR2 (germline): SGHNT, YYREEE (reference sequence). The chain's CDR3 is CASSSVLAGVYIQYF. The CDR3 nucleotides read TGTGCCAGCAGCTCCGTACTAGCGGGAGTTTACATTCAGTACTTC.

Only a few counts were recorded for this clone. The V gene is TRBV5-4, the J gene TRBJ2-6, with D possibly TRBD2 on 6 matching bases. Trimming removed 3 bases from V and 0 bases from J, with 13 bases in between. The CDR3 is 17 residues long. The germline V gene has CDR1 SGHNT and CDR2 YYREEE (reference sequence). The CDR3 sequence: CASSYAGGFSGANVLTF. The CDR3 DNA sequence: TGTGCCAGCAGCTACGCCGGGGGTTTCTCTGGGGCCAACGTCCTGACTTTC.

V usage is TRBV7-8 and J usage is TRBJ2-3, with D perhaps matching TRBD1 (6 bases). V lost 1 base to trimming and J lost 3 bases, with 11 bases between them. The CDR3 length is 15 residues. Germline values: CDR1 SGHVS, CDR2 FQNEAQ. CDR3 region: CASSLVHRVTDTQYF. As DNA, the CDR3 is TGTGCCAGCAGCTTAGTCCACAGGGTGACAGATACGCAGTATTTT.

The chain couples TRBV7-9 to TRBJ1-5; D is possibly TRBD1 (6 bases). The V and J ends lost 4 bases and 3 bases respectively, with 13 bases between them. This CDR3 is built from 15 residues. Looked up from germline, CDR1 is SEHNR and CDR2 is FQNEAQ (reference sequence). The CDR3 sequence: CASSSAGTINQPQHF. DNA of the CDR3: TGTGCCAGCAGCTCAGCCGGGACAATCAATCAGCCCCAGCATTTT.